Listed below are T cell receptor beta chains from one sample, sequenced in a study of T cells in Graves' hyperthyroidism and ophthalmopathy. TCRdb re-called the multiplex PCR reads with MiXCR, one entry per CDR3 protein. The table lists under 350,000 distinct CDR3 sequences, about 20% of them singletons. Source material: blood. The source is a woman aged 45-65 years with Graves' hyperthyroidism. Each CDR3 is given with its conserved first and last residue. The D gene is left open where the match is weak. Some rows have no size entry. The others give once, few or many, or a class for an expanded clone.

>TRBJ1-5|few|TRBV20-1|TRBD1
TGCAGTGCCAGGGAAAGACAGGGAGGTGGCAATCAGCCCCAGCATTTT
CSARERQGGGNQPQHF
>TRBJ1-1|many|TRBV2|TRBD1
TGTGCCAGCAGTGACGTAGGACAGGAAGAAACTGAAGCTTTCTTT
CASSDVGQEETEAFF
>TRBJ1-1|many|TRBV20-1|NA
TGCAGTGCTAGAGATCTCCAGAGCACTGAAGCTTTCTTT
CSARDLQSTEAFF
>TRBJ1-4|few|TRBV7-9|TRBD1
TGTGCCAGCAGCGTGACAGGGAGTAATGAAAAACTGTTTTTT
CASSVTGSNEKLFF
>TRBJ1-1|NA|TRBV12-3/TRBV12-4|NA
TGTGCCAGCAGTTTTTTCGGGGGACCTGAAGCTTTCTTT
CASSFFGGPEAFF
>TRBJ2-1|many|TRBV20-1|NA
TGCAGTGCTAGTTCCGGCCGGGGGTATTACAATGAGCAGTTCTTC
CSASSGRGYYNEQFF
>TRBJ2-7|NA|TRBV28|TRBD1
TGTGCCAGCAGCACCAACAGGGGCGGGTCCTACGAGCAGTACTTC
CASSTNRGGSYEQYF
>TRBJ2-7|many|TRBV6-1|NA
TGTGCCAGCAGTCACTACTTACACAGCCCCCTCTCCTACGAGCAGTACTTC
CASSHYLHSPLSYEQYF
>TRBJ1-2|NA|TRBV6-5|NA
TGTGCCAGCAGTTACGGGGGGGGCGAGTATGGCTACACCTTC
CASSYGGGEYGYTF
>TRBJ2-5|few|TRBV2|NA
TGTGCCAGCAGTGAAGCGCTGTACCGGGCTTCCCCGTACTTC
CASSEALYRASPYF
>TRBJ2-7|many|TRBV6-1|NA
TGTGCCAGCCGGGACGGTACCTACGAGCAGTACTTC
CASRDGTYEQYF
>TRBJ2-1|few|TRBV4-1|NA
TGCGCCAGCAGCCAAAACCCTTTAGGGGTTTCCTACAATGAGCAGTTCTTC
CASSQNPLGVSYNEQFF